The T cell receptor (beta chain) under discussion was sequenced for a study of CD8+ T cells in alopecia areata. Extracted from the samples, RNA was reverse transcribed into cDNA to serve as the sequencing template. Sequencing used immunoSEQ multiplex PCR; TCRdb keeps in-frame clones, though not all of them. In the table there are roughly 60,000 clones, around 40% of which are singletons. Lesional scalp tissue (obtained by punch biopsy) and peripheral blood were collected from alopecia areata patients. Sorting separated CD4+ and CD8+ T cells out of PBMCs. The junction had 6 bases not matched to a gene; V was cut back by 5 bases and J by 8 bases. The germline V gene encodes CDR1 PRHDT and CDR2 FYEKMQ (reference sequence). There are 15 residues in the CDR3. Broader study findings: It was lesional scalp, especially alopecia totalis/universalis, that showed higher clonality than normal scalp. TCR sharing across patients was less clear than in mice, possibly HLA-related.

On this clone itself: Its antigen remains unidentified.

The chain uses TRBV13 and TRBJ2-1; TRBD2 matches 13 bases. Sequencing was performed on NKG2D-low CD8+ T cells sorted from blood. This receptor was identified in a human donor with alopecia areata. Here the CDR3 reads CASSEGLAGNHEQFF. CDR3 DNA: TGTGCCAGCAGCGAGGGACTAGCGGGAAATCATGAGCAGTTCTTC. The whole variable domain, remainder taken from reference TRBV13 and TRBJ2-1, is AAGVIQSPRHLIKEKRETATLKCYPIPRHDTVYWYQQGPGQDPQFLISFYEKMQSDKGSIPDRFSAQQFSDYHSELNMSSLELGDSALYFCASSEGLAGNHEQFFGPGTRLTVL.